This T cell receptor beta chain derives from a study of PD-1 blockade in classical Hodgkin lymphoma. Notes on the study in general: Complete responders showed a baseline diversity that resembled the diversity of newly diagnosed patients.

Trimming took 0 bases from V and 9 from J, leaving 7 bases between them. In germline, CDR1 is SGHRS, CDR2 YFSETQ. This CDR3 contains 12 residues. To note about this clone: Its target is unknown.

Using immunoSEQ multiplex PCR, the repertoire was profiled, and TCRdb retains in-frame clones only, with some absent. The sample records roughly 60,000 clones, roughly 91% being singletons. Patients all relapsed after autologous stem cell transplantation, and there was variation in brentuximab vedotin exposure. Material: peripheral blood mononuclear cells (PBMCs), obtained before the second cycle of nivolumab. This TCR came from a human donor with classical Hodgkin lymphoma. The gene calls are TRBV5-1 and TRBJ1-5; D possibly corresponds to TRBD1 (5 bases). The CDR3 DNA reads TGCGCCAGCAGCTTGGCCGGGGGGCCCCAGCATTTT. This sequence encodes CASSLAGGPQHF. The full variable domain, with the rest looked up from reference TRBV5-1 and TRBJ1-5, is KAGVTQTPRYLIKTRGQQVTLSCSPISGHRSVSWYQQTPGQGLQFLFEYFSETQRNKGNFPGRFSGRQFSNSRSEMNVSTLELGDSALYLCASSLAGGPQHFGDGTRLSIL.